Described below is a single T cell receptor (beta chain) sequence and its context. No antigen is known for it. The junction differs from germline at one of its ends, possibly a read error. Healthy bone marrow donors made up the donors. These data originate in a study of cytomegalovirus exposure and HLA in healthy donors. The CDR3 runs 17 residues. Germline lookup yields CDR1 SSHAT and CDR2 FNYEAQ (reference sequence). Study findings and constraints: An Asian-associated ancestry cluster reportedly showed fewer N-insertions than the roughly 600-donor mean in a later analysis. A further, later analysis showed that HLA-associated TCR beta chains (compared with equally common others) were more clonally expanded.

PCR used 60 Vbeta primers and 13 Jbeta primers. The data were produced by immunoSEQ multiplex PCR, yet TCRdb's version contains in-frame clones alone and is incomplete. The sample contains 150,000 or so clones, over 60% of which appear only once. The receptor's source is a woman under 40 in good health and CMV-seronegative. V is TRBV7-7 and J is TRBJ1-2; D may be TRBD1 (6 bases). The sample comprised PBMCs. The CDR3 DNA is TGTGCTAGCAGCCAGAGAGTAAGAAATGACAGGCCCCATGGCTACACCTTC. This translates into CASSQRVRNDRPHGYTF.